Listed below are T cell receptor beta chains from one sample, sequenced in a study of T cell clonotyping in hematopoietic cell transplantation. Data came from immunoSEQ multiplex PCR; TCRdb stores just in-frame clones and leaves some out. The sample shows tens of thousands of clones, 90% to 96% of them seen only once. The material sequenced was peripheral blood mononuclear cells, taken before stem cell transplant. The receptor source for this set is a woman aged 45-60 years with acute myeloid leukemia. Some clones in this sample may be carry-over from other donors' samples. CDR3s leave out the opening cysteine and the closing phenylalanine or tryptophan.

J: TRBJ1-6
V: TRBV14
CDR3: ASSQDWLGSSYNSPLH

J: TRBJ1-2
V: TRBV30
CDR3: ASPVPGGGYGYT

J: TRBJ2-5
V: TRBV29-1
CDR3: SVEVGTSGEGAQETQY

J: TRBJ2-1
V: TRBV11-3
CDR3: ASSPTGGNEQF

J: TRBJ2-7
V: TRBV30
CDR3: AWADGTGAEQY

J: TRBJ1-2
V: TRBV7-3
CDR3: ASSSDVHNYGYT

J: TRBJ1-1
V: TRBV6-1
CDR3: ASREGEYLNTEAF

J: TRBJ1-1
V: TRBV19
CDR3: ASSLRTGVRAF

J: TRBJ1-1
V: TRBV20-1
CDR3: SANRNSEAF

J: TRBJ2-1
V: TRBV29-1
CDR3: SVDRLADPTYNEQF

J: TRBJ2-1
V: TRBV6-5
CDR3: ASSFGRSSYNEQF

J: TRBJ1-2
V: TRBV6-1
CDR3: ASSPDWGGVYGYT

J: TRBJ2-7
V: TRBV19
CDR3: ASSTSDRGRTLYEQY

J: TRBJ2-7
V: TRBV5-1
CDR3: ASRRTGEQY

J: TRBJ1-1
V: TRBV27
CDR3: ASDNTEYEAF